The T cell receptor beta chain described here comes from a study of CD8+CD57+ T cells in acquired aplastic anemia. Overall study context: When averaged, DNA from sorted CD4+ and CD8+ cells came to about 2.9 ug.

Researchers used genomic DNA as the template to profile TCR beta VDJ and CDR3. TCRdb re-derived calls from the reads in MiXCR, one entry per CDR3 protein. The sample has about 68,000 distinct CDR3 sequences; around half are singletons. A word on this clonotype: What it recognizes is unknown.

The germline gives CDR1 SQVTM, CDR2 ANQGSEA. The CDR3 sequence is 13 residues long. Trimming took 7 bases from V and 1 from J, leaving 13 bases between them. Study-level points and caveats: Fewer than 30 CD8+ CDR3 sequences were shared between patients and controls.

The clonotype was recovered from a human donor in good health, serving as a control. This chain links TRBV29-1 with TRBJ1-2; weak D call: TRBD1 (6 bases). The sample consisted of sorted CD4+, CD8+, or CD8+CD57+ T cells (not recorded which) from PBMCs. The CDR3 loop is CSAGGGYNYGYTF. CDR3 coding DNA: TGCAGCGCTGGGGGCGGATATAACTATGGCTACACCTTC.